The clone carrying this TCR beta chain was recorded once. The target antigen is unknown. TCRdb re-called the RT-PCR reads with MiXCR, one entry per CDR3 protein. The sample records about 830,000 distinct CDR3 sequences, around 18% being singletons. The record originates from a study of response to subunit inactivated influenza vaccine. V was trimmed by 8 bases and J by 3 bases, leaving 16 bases between them. Germline V lookup: CDR1 ENHRY, CDR2 SYGVKD. The CDR3 extends over 15 amino acids. Findings and caveats of the study: That few new T cells are recruited by each seasonal influenza vaccination was the authors' suggestion.

This clonotype was obtained from a man aged 50-60 years who received an inactivated influenza vaccine. The sample consisted of PBMCs from blood, taken more than 4 days after vaccination. The rearrangement links TRBV10-3 to TRBJ2-2; a possible D gene is TRBD1 (6 bases). CDR3 nucleotides: TGTGCCATCCGTAAGGGGGTATCAGACACCGGGGAGCTGTTTTTT. As protein: CAIRKGVSDTGELFF.